These T cell receptor beta chains were read from a single sample in a study of T cells in Graves' hyperthyroidism and ophthalmopathy. One entry per CDR3 protein results from TCRdb running MiXCR on the multiplex PCR reads. The data show a few hundred thousand distinct CDR3 sequences, about a fifth seen once. Sequenced material: blood. These receptors all come from a young man with Graves' ophthalmopathy. Both conserved end residues are part of each CDR3. Each record gives: D gene, J gene, clone size, V gene, CDR3 protein, CDR3 DNA. D genes are given only for firm matches. Clone size is stated in some rows and not others, as once, few, many or a class when expanded.

D: .
J: TRBJ2-7
size: many
V: TRBV3-1
CDR3: CASSQGTGHQSYEQYF
DNA: TGTGCCAGCAGCCAAGGGACGGGACACCAATCCTACGAGCAGTACTTC

D: .
J: TRBJ2-7
size: .
V: TRBV6-1
CDR3: CASGATYEQYF
DNA: TGTGCCAGCGGGGCGACCTACGAGCAGTACTTC

D: .
J: TRBJ2-3
size: few
V: TRBV5-4
CDR3: CASSVTGPSDTQYF
DNA: TGTGCCAGCAGCGTTACAGGACCTTCAGATACGCAGTATTTT

D: TRBD1
J: TRBJ2-2
size: few
V: TRBV12-3/TRBV12-4
CDR3: CASSFGTEFIGELFF
DNA: TGTGCCAGCAGTTTTGGGACAGAGTTTATAGGGGAGCTGTTTTTT

D: TRBD1
J: TRBJ2-7
size: .
V: TRBV7-8
CDR3: CASSVRQGGSYEQYF
DNA: TGTGCCAGCAGCGTGCGACAGGGGGGTTCCTACGAGCAGTACTTC

D: .
J: TRBJ1-6
size: many
V: TRBV20-1
CDR3: CSAVSGNSPLHF
DNA: TGCAGTGCTGTATCAGGGAATTCACCCCTCCACTTT

D: .
J: TRBJ2-1
size: .
V: TRBV9
CDR3: CASSVGGVGNEQFF
DNA: TGTGCCAGCAGCGTAGGAGGGGTAGGCAATGAGCAGTTCTTC

D: TRBD2
J: TRBJ2-3
size: .
V: TRBV6-5
CDR3: CASSYSGGAEDTQYF
DNA: TGTGCCAGCAGTTATAGCGGGGGGGCGGAAGATACGCAGTATTTT

D: TRBD1
J: TRBJ1-2
size: .
V: TRBV25-1
CDR3: CASSPTGTGSSGYTF
DNA: TGTGCCAGCAGTCCGACCGGGACAGGGAGCTCTGGCTACACCTTC

D: .
J: TRBJ1-1
size: many
V: TRBV6-1
CDR3: CASSLGEWTEAFF
DNA: TGTGCCAGCAGCCTAGGGGAATGGACTGAAGCTTTCTTT

D: TRBD2
J: TRBJ2-7
size: few
V: TRBV20-1
CDR3: CSARGLALAGAGYEQYF
DNA: TGCAGTGCTAGGGGCCTGGCGCTAGCGGGGGCCGGGTACGAGCAGTACTTC

D: .
J: TRBJ2-5
size: .
V: TRBV7-2
CDR3: CASSFSAGAHETQYF
DNA: TGTGCCAGCAGCTTCTCCGCAGGGGCGCATGAGACCCAGTACTTC